Below, 18 T cell receptor beta chains from the same sample are listed, as sequenced in a study of blood T cell repertoires in COVID-19. The repertoire was sequenced with immunoSEQ multiplex PCR; TCRdb's copy has only in-frame clones and lacks some. The sample yields over 120,000 clones, about 76% seen once. Sequenced sample: peripheral blood. The receptor source for this set is a human donor in a cohort sampled during active COVID-19.

The rearrangement joins TRBV6-5 to TRBJ1-1, with 7 bases that match TRBD1. Looked up from germline, CDR1 is MNHEY and CDR2 is SVGAGI. This CDR3 is 14 amino acids long. V lost 11 bases and J lost 2; bases outside the gene matches: 11. As DNA, the CDR3 is TGTGCCTGCAAGGGGCAGGGGGATAACACTGAAGCTTTCTTT. This gives the protein CACKGQGDNTEAFF.

The chain uses TRBV5-6 and TRBJ2-1; D is possibly TRBD1 (5 bases). This CDR3 contains 16 residues. V shed 1 base and J shed 8 bases, with 19 bases lying between them. Germline-derived CDR1 and CDR2 are SGHDT and YYEEEE. The DNA of the CDR3 is TGTGCCAGCAGCTTGCTTGGCAGGGATTTACAAGATGAGCAGTTCTTC. Its translation is CASSLLGRDLQDEQFF.

Turning to this clone: Within the sample, other DNA sequences also encode this same CDR3. This chain uses TRBV11-2 with TRBJ2-7, with D possibly being TRBD2 (5 bases). Trimming removed 5 bases at V and 2 bases at J, with 10 bases between. The CDR3 sequence is 13 residues long. Germline values: CDR1 SGHAT, CDR2 FQNNGV. The DNA for the CDR3 is TGTGCCAGCAGCCCCACGGGAACCTACGAGCAGTACTTC. It codes for CASSPTGTYEQYF.

This chain joins TRBV7-9 and TRBJ1-2; the D is unclear. Germline assignment: CDR1 SEHNR and CDR2 FQNEAQ (reference sequence). The CDR3 is 17 amino acids. V shed 1 base and J shed 0 bases, with 15 bases lying between them. CDR3 residues: CASSLGPKPDSNYGYTF. DNA for the CDR3: TGTGCCAGCAGCTTAGGACCGAAGCCGGACTCTAACTATGGCTACACCTTC.

V and J are TRBV5-1 and TRBJ2-7; maybe TRBD1 (6 bases). The germline V gene encodes CDR1 SGHRS and CDR2 YFSETQ. V lost 3 bases, J lost 3 bases, and 22 bases lay in between. This CDR3 spans 17 amino acids. The CDR3 nucleotides are TGCGCCAGCAGCTCAACCCCCTCAGGGGCGGCCTACTACGAGCAGTACTTC. Translation: CASSSTPSGAAYYEQYF.

This clone came up many times. V is TRBV2 and J is TRBJ2-6, with a possible D match to TRBD1 (6 bases). The CDR3 covers 17 residues. Germline V gives CDR1 SNHLY, CDR2 FYNNEI. Trimming left V 5 bases short and J 0 bases short, with 14 bases between. The CDR3 DNA reads as TGTGCCAGCAGTAGGGGGACCCAAAGCTCTGGGGCCAACGTCCTGACTTTC. Translation gives CASSRGTQSSGANVLTF. The full variable domain, with the rest looked up from reference TRBV2 and TRBJ2-6, is EPEVTQTPSHQVTQMGQEVILRCVPISNHLYFYWYRQILGQKVEFLVSFYNNEISEKSEIFDDQFSVERPDGSNFTLKIRSTKLEDSAMYFCASSRGTQSSGANVLTFGAGSRLTVL.

This clone has a handful of counts. The rearrangement joins TRBV5-1 to TRBJ1-3; weak D call: TRBD1 (6 bases). This CDR3 has 14 amino acids. CDR1 and CDR2 (germline): SGHRS, YFSETQ. Trimming pared 5 bases from V and 4 bases from J, leaving 13 bases between. The CDR3 DNA is TGCGCCAGCAGGAAACAGGGAGAAGGAAACACCATATATTTT. This gives the protein CASRKQGEGNTIYF.

V gene TRBV5-4 combines with J gene TRBJ1-1; D is perhaps TRBD1 (6 bases). V dropped 1 base and J dropped 2 bases, with 15 bases sitting between them. The CDR3 extends over 16 amino acids. Germline assignment: CDR1 SGHNT and CDR2 YYREEE (reference sequence). The CDR3 is CASSLRAAGGNTEAFF. In DNA, the CDR3 is TGTGCCAGCAGCTTGCGGGCAGCTGGGGGCAACACTGAAGCTTTCTTT. Combining the CDR3 with reference TRBV5-4 and TRBJ1-1 gives the whole variable domain ETGVTQSPTHLIKTRGQQVTLRCSSQSGHNTVSWYQQALGQGPQFIFQYYREEENGRGNFPPRFSGLQFPNYSSELNVNALELDDSALYLCASSLRAAGGNTEAFFGQGTRLTVV.

The gene calls are TRBV7-2 and TRBJ2-5; 7 bases match TRBD1. Trimming cost V 5 bases and J 3 bases; bases outside gene matches: 6. CDR1 is SGHTA and CDR2 is FQGNSA in the germline V gene. This CDR3 contains 14 residues. The CDR3 region is CASSQHRGKETQYF. The CDR3 DNA reads as TGTGCCAGCAGCCAACACAGGGGTAAAGAGACCCAGTACTTC.

The rearrangement joins TRBV7-2 to TRBJ2-7, with TRBD2 matching 11 bases. This CDR3 comprises 16 residues. Germline CDR1 SGHTA, CDR2 FQGNSA. The V segment lost 0 bases and the J segment 7 bases; nucleotides outside the gene matches: 8. For the CDR3, the DNA is TGTGCCAGCAGCTTAGCGCGACTAGCGGGACTGTCTGAGCAGTACTTC. It is translated as CASSLARLAGLSEQYF.

This clone has more than one count but fewer than ten. The V and J genes are TRBV7-3 and TRBJ2-1, with 7 bases that match TRBD2. With 1 base clipped from V and 0 bases from J, the junction kept 3 bases outside the gene matches. Germline CDR1 SGHTA, CDR2 FQGTGA. This CDR3 region has 16 residues. The CDR3 is CASSLSGSASYNEQFF. CDR3 nucleotides: TGTGCCAGCAGCTTAAGCGGGAGCGCCTCCTACAATGAGCAGTTCTTC.

This clone was seen only once. The rearrangement links TRBV19 to TRBJ2-5; TRBD2 agrees at 8 bases. CDR1 is LNHDA, CDR2 SQIVND, per germline (reference sequence). After removal of 4 bases from V and 4 bases from J, the junction contained 11 bases not matched to a gene. This CDR3 has 16 residues. CDR3 DNA sequence: TGTGCCAGTAGTAGTGGCGGGGGGCTAGCGCGAGAGACCCAGTACTTC. This encodes CASSSGGGLARETQYF.

The V gene is TRBV3-1 (or the pseudogene TRBV3-2), the J gene TRBJ2-5, with 15 bases matching TRBD2. The germline V gene encodes CDR1 LGHDT and CDR2 YNNKEL (reference sequence). The CDR3 length is 16 residues. J was trimmed by 4 bases and V by 4 bases; bases with no gene match: 4. CDR3 region: CASSPGLAGGGETQYF. The DNA for the CDR3 is TGTGCCAGCAGCCCGGGACTAGCGGGAGGAGGAGAGACCCAGTACTTC.

The rearrangement links TRBV19 to TRBJ2-4; weak D call: TRBD1 (6 bases). The CDR3 is 14 residues long. The germline CDR1 and CDR2 sequences are LNHDA and SQIVND (reference sequence). With 5 bases removed from V and 3 bases from J, the gap between germline ends came to 11 bases. Here the CDR3 reads CASSPAGDKNIQYF. CDR3 nucleotide sequence: TGTGCCAGTAGTCCCGCAGGGGACAAAAACATTCAGTACTTC.

This chain joins TRBV18 and TRBJ1-2, with TRBD1 matching over 8 bases. This CDR3 comprises 15 residues. Germline trimming cut 2 bases from V and 6 bases from J; bases unmatched to any gene: 8. Per the germline V gene, CDR1 is KGHSH and CDR2 is LQKENI. This CDR3 is CASSPGTGRGDGYTF. CDR3 bases: TGTGCCAGCTCACCAGGGACAGGCCGGGGGGATGGCTACACCTTC.

This chain uses TRBV7-2 with TRBJ1-1; no clear D. Deletions cut 5 bases from V and 1 base from J, with 14 bases between. CDR3 length equals 15 residues. CDR1 is SGHTA and CDR2 is FQGNSA in the germline V gene. The CDR3 here is CASSPRSTTNTEAFF. The DNA of the CDR3 is TGTGCCAGCAGCCCTCGGTCGACAACGAACACTGAAGCTTTCTTT.

Only a few counts were recorded for this clone. This chain uses TRBV27 with TRBJ2-3; 7 bases are shared with TRBD2. The CDR3 spans 17 residues. CDR1 and CDR2 from the germline V gene are MNHEY and SMNVEV (reference sequence). The trim removed 5 bases at V and 4 bases at J, leaving 15 bases unmatched. The DNA of the CDR3 is TGTGCCAGCAGTGTTATAGGTCTAGCGGAGGGCCCAGATACGCAGTATTTT. It codes for CASSVIGLAEGPDTQYF.

The rearrangement uses TRBV6-1 and TRBJ1-1, with TRBD1 matching over 8 bases. V lost 3 bases and J lost 2; bases outside the gene matches: 2. This CDR3 comprises 14 residues. Germline V gene sequence: CDR1 MNHNS, CDR2 SASEGT. In DNA form, the CDR3 reads TGTGCCAGCAGTGAGGACAGGGTAAACACTGAAGCTTTCTTT. Protein: CASSEDRVNTEAFF.